Listed below are T cell receptor beta chains from one sample, sequenced in a study of blood T cell repertoires in COVID-19. This table comes from immunoSEQ multiplex PCR, and its TCRdb copy is limited to in-frame clones, with some not included. This sample carries fewer than 110,000 clones, approximately 84% of them seen once, and the ten largest clones take around 12%. The material sequenced was peripheral blood. Every receptor here comes from a human donor in a cohort sampled during active COVID-19. CDR3s include the opening cysteine and the closing phenylalanine or tryptophan. Fields, in order: V gene, J gene, CDR3 protein.

>TRBV18|TRBJ1-1
CASSPLRQTNTEAFF
>TRBV7-9|TRBJ1-5
CASSSRAGGMQPQHF
>TRBV14|TRBJ1-1
CASSRRNTEAFF
>TRBV7-2|TRBJ1-5
CASSAQQGLGQPQHF
>TRBV28|TRBJ2-5
CASSPLGGAQETQYF
>TRBV18|TRBJ1-4
CASSPVREKLFF
>TRBV3-1/TRBV3-2|TRBJ2-1
CASSQVRVGYNEQFF
>TRBV4-1|TRBJ2-7
CASSQDAAKQYF
>TRBV2|TRBJ1-1
CASSAGQGFRRSSTEAFF
>TRBV18|TRBJ1-4
CASSPPGATNEKLFF
>TRBV7-7|TRBJ2-1
CASSPGGLATEQFF
>TRBV19|TRBJ2-6
CASSIRTGTVLGANVLTF
>TRBV4-3|TRBJ1-6
CASSQDPGAYNSPLHF
>TRBV19|TRBJ1-2
CASSPGQGSGYTF
>TRBV18|TRBJ1-4
CASSLGWPEKLFF
>TRBV19|TRBJ2-7
CASSMQGRVYEQYF
>TRBV1|TRBJ2-1
CTSSQTPFLAGPTYNEQFF
>TRBV2|TRBJ2-3
CASSEALATGGDTQYF
>TRBV5-1|TRBJ1-1
CASNIGTPGGTEAFF
>TRBV2|TRBJ1-1
CASRGQITFEAFF
>TRBV5-7|TRBJ1-3
CASSFAGLNTIYF
>TRBV4-2|TRBJ1-2
CASSQVGDREGYTF
>TRBV9|TRBJ2-2
CASSVLAGPNTGELFF
>TRBV19|TRBJ2-7
CASRAVSSYEQYF
>TRBV11-2|TRBJ2-5
CASSLVTTGFPQETQYF
>TRBV7-2|TRBJ1-2
CASSNAGGWYGYTF
>TRBV5-1|TRBJ2-1
CASRGADEQFF
>TRBV5-4|TRBJ1-1
CASSLGANMNTEAFF
>TRBV11-3|TRBJ2-7
CASSLVAGNFHEQYF
>TRBV7-2|TRBJ2-5
CASSKLAGGSGETQYF
>TRBV7-6|TRBJ1-1
CASSDDTRNTEAFF
>TRBV10-3|TRBJ2-7
CAISESGGTGELAQYF
>TRBV3-1/TRBV3-2|TRBJ2-2
CASSQRGRDTGELFF
>TRBV19|TRBJ1-2
CASSLPGTGGFGYTF
>TRBV18|TRBJ1-6
CASSPGTVSPLHF
>TRBV4-3|TRBJ1-2
CASSQDKGRGGYTF
>TRBV18|TRBJ1-1
CASSKGTGINTEAFF